A single TCR beta chain is shown here with its context. Many counts were recorded for this clonotype. Its binding antigen is unknown. No base qualities exist here, and no much larger clone lies one base off it. V sheds 4 bases and J sheds 2 bases, leaving 12 bases between their ends. The CDR3 runs 15 amino acids, cysteine and phenylalanine included. The CDR3 DNA has 45 bases and is translated from base 1. CDR1 and CDR2, per the germline V gene, are SNHLY and FYNNEI. The data belong to a study of T-cell memory formation after mild COVID-19 (dated by TCRdb to the early 2020s). For the study in its entirety: TCR sequence clusters from the two donors were found to be largely donor specific. In a couple of donors, T-cell clones that expanded and contracted after mild COVID-19 were tracked by sequencing TCRalpha and TCRbeta repertoires over time. The cohort comprised two young, previously healthy adult volunteers, one female and one male. Study-wide conclusions, independent of this receptor: From day 15 to 85, contracting clones showed balanced CD4/CD8 phenotypes, whereas a second wave of clones that expanded from day 15 to 37 leaned towards CD4+. The study included only two mild cases, and larger cohorts that include severe cases with pre-infection samples were judged to be necessary. Some responding clones were detected in pre-infection memory, which suggested that pre-existing cross-reactive memory T cells had joined the SARS-CoV-2 response. Contracting CD4+ clones were found mainly in CM and EM memory subsets, while CD8+ clones were enriched in EMRA. SARS-CoV-2 specificity was not confirmed for the second-wave clones peaking on day 37.

Sequencing relied on an Illumina NovaSeq 6000. cDNA libraries for TCRalpha and TCRbeta were prepared by 5'RACE using constant-segment primers, with sample barcodes and unique molecular identifiers added. RNA was extracted from every sample with Trizol reagent. Amplification of the libraries took two PCR steps, and the second step added a second sample barcode plus Illumina TruSeq adapters. Sequencing of libraries was performed on an Illumina NovaSeq with 2 x 150 bp paired-end reads. On the authors' methods: The reads were demultiplexed and collapsed into UMI-guided consensus sequences using migec v1.2.7. Using mixcr v2.1.11, the UMI consensuses were aligned to TRA and TRB V and J templates and assembled into clonotypes. A clonotype was counted as expanded or contracted only if both edgeR and NoisET called the change significant, with noise models trained on biological replicates. For edgeR calls, the cutoffs were a false discovery rate-adjusted p below 0.01 and a log2 fold-change threshold of 1. As an exploratory analysis of dynamics, max-normalized trajectories of the 1000 most abundant clonotypes were examined by PCA with hierarchical clustering. Separately sequenced CD4+ and CD8+ repertoires were used to assign the CD4 or CD8 phenotype of responding clones. TCRdb handled the public reads itself, with Q25 trimming in fastp and clone calling in MiXCR, and kept productive beta chains. Every CDR3 protein is listed once, alongside the most common genes and DNA of its rows. The V and J calls shown here were made by TCRdb, not taken from the authors' results. The sample has 35,000 to 45,000 distinct CDR3 sequences on record, 6% to 8.5% of them singletons. The ten largest clones represent roughly 0.79% of the sample.

PBMCs were isolated by Ficoll-Paque density gradient centrifugation. Sequencing was done on a sample of PBMCs or a T cell subset sorted from them (not recorded which). The clonotype comes from an adult who had mild COVID-19 (a few samples of this study predate the infection). The sample titles of this study are shuffled in the database, so cell type and time point are left out. Here the chain combines TRBV2 and TRBJ1-5; TRBD1 is a possible D gene, resting on 5 matching bases. The DNA sequence is given as TGTGCCAGCAGTGTTGGGGGGACGGGCAATCAGCCCCAGCATTTT. Protein translation: CASSVGGTGNQPQHF.